A selection of T cell receptor beta chains follows, all from one sample in a study of cytomegalovirus exposure and HLA in healthy donors. The assay was immunoSEQ multiplex PCR, and TCRdb's table has in-frame clones only and misses some. The sample lists more than 110,000 clones, about 80% occurring once. Input material: PBMCs. The receptor source for this set is a male donor in good health and CMV-seropositive. CDR3s include the opening cysteine and the closing phenylalanine or tryptophan. A D gene is named only where the DNA matches it firmly. The listing skips clone size in some rows; elsewhere it reads once, few, many or a size class.

cdr3_aa cdr3_nt j_call clone_size v_call d_call
CACRRGNTGELFF TGTGCCTGCCGGCGGGGGAACACCGGGGAGCTGTTTTTT TRBJ2-2 few TRBV30 -
CASSPPGRANSPLHF TGTGCCAGCTCACCCCCGGGCAGGGCCAATTCACCCCTCCACTTT TRBJ1-6 - TRBV18 -
CASSPGLARNNEQFF TGTGCCAGCAGCCCGGGACTAGCGCGCAACAATGAGCAGTTCTTC TRBJ2-1 - TRBV5-8 TRBD2
CASSVEGREQETQYF TGTGCCAGCAGCGTAGAGGGCAGGGAACAAGAGACCCAGTACTTC TRBJ2-5 - TRBV9 -
CAGGGEGAQPQHF TGTGCCGGAGGTGGAGAGGGCGCTCAGCCCCAGCATTTT TRBJ1-5 - TRBV19 -
CATSRDSVRNTEAFF TGTGCCACCAGCAGAGATAGCGTCAGAAACACTGAAGCTTTCTTT TRBJ1-1 once TRBV15 -
CASSATITDTQYF TGTGCCAGCAGTGCTACTATCACAGATACGCAGTATTTT TRBJ2-3 - TRBV28 -
CSASIAYEQYF TGCAGTGCTAGCATAGCTTACGAGCAGTACTTC TRBJ2-7 few TRBV20-1 -
CASSQAGTGKYEQYF TGTGCCAGCAGCCAGGCCGGGACAGGGAAGTACGAGCAGTACTTC TRBJ2-7 - TRBV4-2 TRBD1
CASSIPVMNTEAFF TGTGCCAGTAGTATTCCAGTTATGAACACTGAAGCTTTCTTT TRBJ1-1 - TRBV19 -
CATYQVRQEPQHF TGTGCCACATACCAGGTGCGTCAGGAGCCCCAGCATTTT TRBJ1-5 - TRBV28 -
CASSFNELEDTEAFF TGCGCCAGCAGCTTTAACGAGCTTGAGGACACTGAAGCTTTCTTT TRBJ1-1 - TRBV5-1 -
CASSRAYGYTF TGTGCCAGTAGCCGAGCCTATGGCTACACCTTC TRBJ1-2 - TRBV19 -
CAISEASPGTGYGYTF TGTGCCATCAGTGAGGCCAGTCCCGGGACAGGATATGGCTACACCTTC TRBJ1-2 - TRBV10-3 TRBD1
CASSPTQSRPGREQYF TGTGCCAGTAGTCCAACCCAAAGCCGCCCCGGTCGCGAGCAGTACTTC TRBJ2-7 once TRBV19 -
CASKRQGVAFF TGCGCCAGCAAAAGACAGGGAGTAGCTTTCTTT TRBJ1-1 - TRBV10-2 TRBD1
CATSRDRNTGELFF TGCGCCACCTCCCGGGACAGGAACACCGGGGAGCTGTTTTTT TRBJ2-2 - TRBV5-1 TRBD1
CASSPAGSGSPLHF TGCGCCAGCAGCCCCGCTGGGTCGGGGTCACCCCTCCACTTT TRBJ1-6 - TRBV4-3 -
CASSLGTGVNEQFF TGTGCCAGCAGTCTAGGGACAGGGGTCAATGAGCAGTTCTTC TRBJ2-1 - TRBV27 TRBD1
CASSLVVAGDWETQYF TGTGCCAGCAGCTTGGTTGTTGCGGGGGACTGGGAGACCCAGTACTTC TRBJ2-5 - TRBV5-6 TRBD2
CASSGGAGNIQYF TGTGCCAGCAGCGGTGGAGCGGGGAACATTCAGTACTTC TRBJ2-4 - TRBV7-3 TRBD2
CASSLGQTTGELFF TGTGCCAGCAGCTTGGGACAGACCACCGGGGAGCTGTTTTTT TRBJ2-2 few TRBV5-4 -
CASSIGRGTEAFF TGTGCCAGCAGTATCGGTCGGGGTACTGAAGCTTTCTTT TRBJ1-1 - TRBV13 -
CATSQAQGRNTIYF TGTGCCACCAGCCAGGCGCAGGGGCGAAACACCATATATTTT TRBJ1-3 - TRBV15 -
CASSLGGTFNTDTQYF TGTGCCAGCAGCTTGGGCGGGACTTTTAACACAGATACGCAGTATTTT TRBJ2-3 - TRBV5-4 -
CASTFQQGDQPQHF TGTGCCAGCACCTTTCAACAGGGTGATCAGCCCCAGCATTTT TRBJ1-5 - TRBV2 -
CASSVGYRTRGSKDTQYF TGTGCCAGCAGCGTAGGGTACCGGACTAGAGGGTCGAAAGATACGCAGTATTTT TRBJ2-3 - TRBV9 TRBD2
CASSLNWGRVTEAFF TGTGCCAGCAGCTTGAATTGGGGCAGGGTTACTGAAGCTTTCTTT TRBJ1-1 - TRBV5-6 -
CASSVSGTSSNEQFF TGTGCCAGCAGCGTATCCGGGACTTCAAGCAATGAGCAGTTCTTC TRBJ2-1 - TRBV9 -
CASSPLAPGGSHSNQPQHF TGTGCCAGCTCACCACTCGCACCCGGAGGGTCACATAGCAATCAGCCCCAGCATTTT TRBJ1-5 - TRBV18 -
CASSLAGGETEAFF TGCGCCAGCAGCTTGGCAGGCGGGGAAACTGAAGCTTTCTTT TRBJ1-1 - TRBV5-1 -
CASSRRGGKSTDTQYF TGTGCCAGCAGCAGAAGGGGGGGGAAGAGTACAGATACGCAGTATTTT TRBJ2-3 - TRBV13 -
CASSLGDGGYNEQFF TGTGCCAGCAGCTTAGGTGACGGGGGCTACAATGAGCAGTTCTTC TRBJ2-1 once TRBV7-9 -
CASSSGDRPFTDTQYF TGCGCCAGCAGCTCGGGGGATAGGCCCTTTACAGATACGCAGTATTTT TRBJ2-3 - TRBV5-1 -
CASSNTQGTEAFF TGTGCCAGCAGTAACACACAGGGTACTGAAGCTTTCTTT TRBJ1-1 - TRBV6-5 -
CATSRRGIFYEQYF TGTGCCACCAGCAGGAGAGGGATCTTCTACGAGCAGTACTTC TRBJ2-7 - TRBV15 -
CASSRRQGRANTEAFF TGTGCCAGCAGCCGGAGACAGGGAAGAGCGAACACTGAAGCTTTCTTT TRBJ1-1 - TRBV7-8 TRBD1
CASSVGSEVSSYEQYF TGTGCCAGCAGCGTAGGGAGCGAAGTATCCTCCTACGAGCAGTACTTC TRBJ2-7 - TRBV9 -
CASSLRVISYEQYF TGTGCCAGCAGCCTCAGGGTTATTAGTTACGAGCAGTACTTC TRBJ2-7 - TRBV13 -
CAWSVSGNQPQHF TGTGCCTGGAGTGTTTCGGGGAATCAGCCCCAGCATTTT TRBJ1-5 - TRBV30 -
CASSLGSQAGGKTQYF TGTGCCAGCAGCTTAGGTAGCCAGGCAGGGGGCAAGACCCAGTACTTC TRBJ2-5 - TRBV7-9 TRBD1
CASSPPGLAGVGEQYF TGCGCCAGCAGCCCACCGGGACTAGCGGGAGTCGGGGAGCAGTACTTC TRBJ2-7 - TRBV5-1 TRBD2
CASSILGVNTGELFF TGTGCCAGTAGTATACTCGGGGTGAACACCGGGGAGCTGTTTTTT TRBJ2-2 few TRBV19 -
CASSEVGETYEQYF TGTGCCAGCAGTGAAGTCGGGGAGACCTACGAGCAGTACTTC TRBJ2-7 - TRBV6-1 -
CASSLSRDSPLHF TGTGCCAGCAGCTTAAGCAGGGATTCACCCCTCCACTTT TRBJ1-6 - TRBV7-6 -